These T cell receptor beta chains were read from a single sample in a study of beta chain features in type 1 diabetes. Repertoires were generated with immunoSEQ multiplex PCR, while TCRdb's copy carries only in-frame clones and drops some. This sample has fewer than 350,000 clones, with about 18% found just once. The sample comprised naive CD4+ T cells from blood. The receptors stem from a woman in her late teens or twenties in good health. Each CDR3 is given with its conserved first and last residue. Fields, in order: V gene, D gene, CDR3 length, clone size, J gene, CDR3 DNA, CDR3 protein. The D gene is left open where the match is weak. Only part of the rows carry a size: once, few, many, or a class if the clone is expanded.

V gene: TRBV11-2
D gene: TRBD2
CDR3 length: 14
clone size: NA
J gene: TRBJ2-5
CDR3 DNA: TGTGCCAGCAGCTTAGATAGCGGGGGCGAGACCCAGTACTTC
CDR3 protein: CASSLDSGGETQYF

V gene: TRBV30
D gene: NA
CDR3 length: 12
clone size: few
J gene: TRBJ2-5
CDR3 DNA: TGTGCCTGGTCGACAGTCTCGGAGACCCAGTACTTC
CDR3 protein: CAWSTVSETQYF

V gene: TRBV28
D gene: NA
CDR3 length: 14
clone size: NA
J gene: TRBJ2-4
CDR3 DNA: TGTGCCAGCTCCCAGCAGGGAACCAAAAACATTCAGTACTTC
CDR3 protein: CASSQQGTKNIQYF

V gene: TRBV19
D gene: TRBD1
CDR3 length: 15
clone size: NA
J gene: TRBJ2-1
CDR3 DNA: TGTGCCAGTAGTGTGACAGGGGCCTCGTGGGATGAGCAGTTCTTC
CDR3 protein: CASSVTGASWDEQFF

V gene: TRBV7-2
D gene: TRBD1
CDR3 length: 16
clone size: few
J gene: TRBJ1-1
CDR3 DNA: TGTGCCAGCAGCCGACAGGGCGCGGGAATGAACACTGAAGCTTTCTTT
CDR3 protein: CASSRQGAGMNTEAFF

V gene: TRBV6-5
D gene: NA
CDR3 length: 13
clone size: few
J gene: TRBJ1-2
CDR3 DNA: TGTGCCAGCAGTCCAGGACAGAGCTATGGCTACACCTTC
CDR3 protein: CASSPGQSYGYTF

V gene: TRBV11-3
D gene: TRBD1
CDR3 length: 15
clone size: NA
J gene: TRBJ2-5
CDR3 DNA: TGTGCCAGCAGCCCTCGTTACGGGACAGAAGAGACCCAGTACTTC
CDR3 protein: CASSPRYGTEETQYF

V gene: TRBV2
D gene: TRBD2
CDR3 length: 15
clone size: NA
J gene: TRBJ2-3
CDR3 DNA: TGTGCCAGCTCCTCCCAGCGGGGGTTCACAGATACGCAGTATTTT
CDR3 protein: CASSSQRGFTDTQYF

V gene: TRBV25-1
D gene: NA
CDR3 length: 15
clone size: NA
J gene: TRBJ1-6
CDR3 DNA: TGTGCCAGCAGTAGTTCTGGGCAGGCCCTTTCACCCCTCCACTTT
CDR3 protein: CASSSSGQALSPLHF

V gene: TRBV29-1
D gene: NA
CDR3 length: 16
clone size: few
J gene: TRBJ1-5
CDR3 DNA: TGCAGCGTTGAAGGGTCCAGGGGACGGGGTAATCAGCCCCAGCATTTT
CDR3 protein: CSVEGSRGRGNQPQHF

V gene: TRBV30
D gene: NA
CDR3 length: 14
clone size: NA
J gene: TRBJ2-7
CDR3 DNA: TGTGCCTGGGGAGCCCACGGGAGTACCGGAGAGCAGTACTTC
CDR3 protein: CAWGAHGSTGEQYF

V gene: TRBV4-1
D gene: NA
CDR3 length: 12
clone size: few
J gene: TRBJ2-3
CDR3 DNA: TGCGCCAGCAGCCCGGAACAGGATACGCAGTATTTT
CDR3 protein: CASSPEQDTQYF

V gene: TRBV9
D gene: NA
CDR3 length: 15
clone size: NA
J gene: TRBJ2-5
CDR3 DNA: TGTGCCAGCGGAGGGGGCCAAGGGTCTAAAGAGACCCAGTACTTC
CDR3 protein: CASGGGQGSKETQYF

V gene: TRBV29-1
D gene: NA
CDR3 length: 13
clone size: NA
J gene: TRBJ2-7
CDR3 DNA: TGCAGCGTTGGGGTGGACTTACCCTACGAGCAGTACTTC
CDR3 protein: CSVGVDLPYEQYF

V gene: TRBV5-4
D gene: TRBD2
CDR3 length: 16
clone size: NA
J gene: TRBJ2-1
CDR3 DNA: TGTGCCAGCAGCCTTAAATTAGCGGGGGGGCAGGATGAGCAGTTCTTC
CDR3 protein: CASSLKLAGGQDEQFF

V gene: TRBV7-2
D gene: NA
CDR3 length: 12
clone size: few
J gene: TRBJ2-3
CDR3 DNA: TGTGCCAGCAGGGCTAGCGCCGATACGCAGTATTTT
CDR3 protein: CASRASADTQYF

V gene: TRBV5-1
D gene: TRBD1
CDR3 length: 16
clone size: NA
J gene: TRBJ2-1
CDR3 DNA: TGCGCCAGCAGCCCTCCCGGCGGGACAGGGGTTAATGAGCAGTTCTTC
CDR3 protein: CASSPPGGTGVNEQFF

V gene: TRBV30
D gene: NA
CDR3 length: 13
clone size: few
J gene: TRBJ1-1
CDR3 DNA: TGTGCCTTCTCTCGACAGACCAACACTGAAGCTTTCTTT
CDR3 protein: CAFSRQTNTEAFF

V gene: TRBV7-2
D gene: NA
CDR3 length: 13
clone size: NA
J gene: TRBJ2-3
CDR3 DNA: TGTGCCAGCAGGGGCGGGTTCACAGATACGCAGTATTTT
CDR3 protein: CASRGGFTDTQYF

V gene: TRBV5-1
D gene: NA
CDR3 length: 14
clone size: few
J gene: TRBJ1-1
CDR3 DNA: TGCGCCAGCAGCTTGAGCGTCGGGAACACTGAAGCTTTCTTT
CDR3 protein: CASSLSVGNTEAFF

V gene: TRBV13
D gene: TRBD1
CDR3 length: 15
clone size: NA
J gene: TRBJ1-1
CDR3 DNA: TGTGCCAGCAGCCCTCGACAGGGAATGAACACTGAAGCTTTCTTT
CDR3 protein: CASSPRQGMNTEAFF

V gene: TRBV6-4
D gene: TRBD1
CDR3 length: 15
clone size: NA
J gene: TRBJ1-6
CDR3 DNA: TGTGCCAGCAGTGCCTCGGACAGGGGAATCTCACCCCTCCACTTT
CDR3 protein: CASSASDRGISPLHF

V gene: TRBV11-2
D gene: NA
CDR3 length: 15
clone size: few
J gene: TRBJ2-5
CDR3 DNA: TGTGCCAGCAGTCGAGGTCTGGGTAACCAAGAGACCCAGTACTTC
CDR3 protein: CASSRGLGNQETQYF

V gene: TRBV4-1
D gene: NA
CDR3 length: 15
clone size: NA
J gene: TRBJ2-5
CDR3 DNA: TGCGCCAGCAGCCAAGAAAGGACAGTCCAAGAGACCCAGTACTTC
CDR3 protein: CASSQERTVQETQYF

V gene: TRBV7-9
D gene: TRBD2
CDR3 length: 15
clone size: NA
J gene: TRBJ2-2
CDR3 DNA: TGTGCCAGCAGCCCCAGACTAGCGTACCACGGGGAGCTGTTTTTT
CDR3 protein: CASSPRLAYHGELFF

V gene: TRBV29-1
D gene: NA
CDR3 length: 14
clone size: NA
J gene: TRBJ1-1
CDR3 DNA: TGCAGCGTTGAACGGCACAGGAGGAACACTGAAGCTTTCTTT
CDR3 protein: CSVERHRRNTEAFF

V gene: TRBV30
D gene: NA
CDR3 length: 11
clone size: NA
J gene: TRBJ1-1
CDR3 DNA: TGTGCCTGGAGTCATAACACTGAAGCTTTCTTT
CDR3 protein: CAWSHNTEAFF

V gene: TRBV2
D gene: TRBD1
CDR3 length: 14
clone size: NA
J gene: TRBJ1-5
CDR3 DNA: TGTGCCAGCATTAATGAACAGGGGGCTCAGCCCCAGCATTTT
CDR3 protein: CASINEQGAQPQHF

V gene: TRBV29-1
D gene: NA
CDR3 length: 13
clone size: few
J gene: TRBJ1-5
CDR3 DNA: TGCAGCGTCGGGAAGTCGGGGGATCAGCCCCAGCATTTT
CDR3 protein: CSVGKSGDQPQHF

V gene: TRBV9
D gene: NA
CDR3 length: 14
clone size: NA
J gene: TRBJ2-7
CDR3 DNA: TGTGCCAGCAGCATCTCTAGTGAAAGCTACGAGCAGTACTTC
CDR3 protein: CASSISSESYEQYF

V gene: TRBV7-9
D gene: NA
CDR3 length: 13
clone size: NA
J gene: TRBJ1-5
CDR3 DNA: TGTGCCAGCAGCTTGGAGAACCCGGAGCCCCAGCATTTT
CDR3 protein: CASSLENPEPQHF

V gene: TRBV9
D gene: TRBD1
CDR3 length: 13
clone size: NA
J gene: TRBJ2-1
CDR3 DNA: TGTGCCATCAGACAGGGGGCGTTGGATGAGCAGTTCTTC
CDR3 protein: CAIRQGALDEQFF

V gene: TRBV5-4
D gene: NA
CDR3 length: 16
clone size: few
J gene: TRBJ2-6
CDR3 DNA: TGTGCCAGCAGCACCAGGACACGCTCTGGGGCCAACGTCCTGACTTTC
CDR3 protein: CASSTRTRSGANVLTF

V gene: TRBV18
D gene: TRBD1
CDR3 length: 14
clone size: NA
J gene: TRBJ2-5
CDR3 DNA: TGTGCCAGCTCACCGGGACAGGGACAAGAGACCCAGTACTTC
CDR3 protein: CASSPGQGQETQYF

V gene: TRBV7-2
D gene: NA
CDR3 length: 14
clone size: few
J gene: TRBJ2-2
CDR3 DNA: TGTGCCAGCAGCTTAAGCCAGAACACCGGGGAGCTGTTTTTT
CDR3 protein: CASSLSQNTGELFF

V gene: TRBV30
D gene: TRBD1
CDR3 length: 13
clone size: NA
J gene: TRBJ2-7
CDR3 DNA: TGTGCCTGGACGTCAGGGACAGGGGACGAGCAGTACTTC
CDR3 protein: CAWTSGTGDEQYF

V gene: TRBV30
D gene: NA
CDR3 length: 12
clone size: NA
J gene: TRBJ1-2
CDR3 DNA: TGTGCCTGCCGGGATCTAAACTATGGCTACACCTTC
CDR3 protein: CACRDLNYGYTF

V gene: TRBV19
D gene: NA
CDR3 length: 14
clone size: NA
J gene: TRBJ1-5
CDR3 DNA: TGTGCCAGTAGTATAGATTCGGGGGTCCAGCCCCAGCATTTT
CDR3 protein: CASSIDSGVQPQHF

V gene: TRBV9
D gene: NA
CDR3 length: 14
clone size: few
J gene: TRBJ2-7
CDR3 DNA: TGTGCCAGCAGCGTCGCTGGACAGTCCTACGAGCAGTACTTC
CDR3 protein: CASSVAGQSYEQYF

V gene: TRBV9
D gene: NA
CDR3 length: 14
clone size: NA
J gene: TRBJ2-7
CDR3 DNA: TGTGCCAGCAGCGTAGGGCTAGTAGTAGACGAGCAGTACTTC
CDR3 protein: CASSVGLVVDEQYF

V gene: TRBV18
D gene: NA
CDR3 length: 14
clone size: few
J gene: TRBJ2-7
CDR3 DNA: TGTGCCAGCTCACCCCGGGACTTCTCCTACGAGCAGTACTTC
CDR3 protein: CASSPRDFSYEQYF

V gene: TRBV4-1
D gene: TRBD2
CDR3 length: 16
clone size: NA
J gene: TRBJ2-2
CDR3 DNA: TGCGCCAGCAGCCAAGAGCGGGGGGGTGGCGCCGGGGAGCTGTTTTTT
CDR3 protein: CASSQERGGGAGELFF

V gene: TRBV18
D gene: NA
CDR3 length: 15
clone size: few
J gene: TRBJ1-2
CDR3 DNA: TGTGCCAGCTCACCAGCAGGGACACCCTCCTATGGCTACACCTTC
CDR3 protein: CASSPAGTPSYGYTF

V gene: TRBV5-1
D gene: TRBD1
CDR3 length: 16
clone size: few
J gene: TRBJ2-7
CDR3 DNA: TGCGCCAGCAGCTTGGCCAATGGACAGGGACCCTACGAGCAGTACTTC
CDR3 protein: CASSLANGQGPYEQYF

V gene: TRBV15
D gene: NA
CDR3 length: 18
clone size: few
J gene: TRBJ2-6
CDR3 DNA: TGTGCCACCAGGAAAGACAGGGGAGGGGGCTCTGGGGCCAACGTCCTGACTTTC
CDR3 protein: CATRKDRGGGSGANVLTF

V gene: TRBV9
D gene: TRBD1
CDR3 length: 16
clone size: few
J gene: TRBJ2-1
CDR3 DNA: TGTGCCAGCAGCGTCTCCCTGGGGACAGCTTACAATGAGCAGTTCTTC
CDR3 protein: CASSVSLGTAYNEQFF

V gene: TRBV30
D gene: TRBD1
CDR3 length: 15
clone size: NA
J gene: TRBJ1-1
CDR3 DNA: TGTGCCTGGAGCCGTTCCGGGACAGGGGGTACTGAAGCTTTCTTT
CDR3 protein: CAWSRSGTGGTEAFF

V gene: TRBV29-1
D gene: NA
CDR3 length: 13
clone size: few
J gene: TRBJ1-1
CDR3 DNA: TGCAGCGTAGCAGGACAGAGGAACACTGAAGCTTTCTTT
CDR3 protein: CSVAGQRNTEAFF

V gene: TRBV4-1
D gene: TRBD2
CDR3 length: 16
clone size: few
J gene: TRBJ2-3
CDR3 DNA: TGCGCCAGCAGCCGGAGACTAGCGGGATCCACAGATACGCAGTATTTT
CDR3 protein: CASSRRLAGSTDTQYF

V gene: TRBV30
D gene: NA
CDR3 length: 13
clone size: few
J gene: TRBJ1-5
CDR3 DNA: TGTGCCTGGGACAAAACTACAGGGCAGCCCCAGCATTTT
CDR3 protein: CAWDKTTGQPQHF

V gene: TRBV7-3
D gene: TRBD1
CDR3 length: 15
clone size: NA
J gene: TRBJ2-5
CDR3 DNA: TGTGCCAGCAGCTTAACAGACAGGGTGGGAGAGACCCAGTACTTC
CDR3 protein: CASSLTDRVGETQYF

V gene: TRBV10-3
D gene: NA
CDR3 length: 13
clone size: few
J gene: TRBJ1-1
CDR3 DNA: TGTGCCATCAGTGGAGGGATGAACACTGAAGCTTTCTTT
CDR3 protein: CAISGGMNTEAFF

V gene: TRBV2
D gene: TRBD2
CDR3 length: 15
clone size: NA
J gene: TRBJ2-5
CDR3 DNA: TGTGCCAGCAGAAAAACTAGCGGGAGGGAAGAGACCCAGTACTTC
CDR3 protein: CASRKTSGREETQYF

V gene: TRBV30
D gene: NA
CDR3 length: 14
clone size: NA
J gene: TRBJ1-1
CDR3 DNA: TGTGCCTGGAGTGTAGACAACGTGAACACTGAAGCTTTCTTT
CDR3 protein: CAWSVDNVNTEAFF

V gene: TRBV30
D gene: TRBD2
CDR3 length: 15
clone size: NA
J gene: TRBJ2-1
CDR3 DNA: TGTGCCTGGAGTGCAGGGACTAGAGGAGTGAATGAGCAGTTCTTC
CDR3 protein: CAWSAGTRGVNEQFF

V gene: TRBV5-8
D gene: TRBD1
CDR3 length: 17
clone size: NA
J gene: TRBJ1-5
CDR3 DNA: TGTGCCAGCAGCTTTGGGGGACAGAGCCTTAGCAATCAGCCCCAGCATTTT
CDR3 protein: CASSFGGQSLSNQPQHF

V gene: TRBV21-1
D gene: NA
CDR3 length: 14
clone size: few
J gene: TRBJ2-3
CDR3 DNA: TGTGCCAGCAGCAACGAGATGTTCACAGATACGCAGTATTTT
CDR3 protein: CASSNEMFTDTQYF

V gene: TRBV5-4
D gene: TRBD1
CDR3 length: 15
clone size: NA
J gene: TRBJ2-5
CDR3 DNA: TGTGCCAGCAGCTTGGAAGGACAGGCGGCAGAGACCCAGTACTTC
CDR3 protein: CASSLEGQAAETQYF

V gene: TRBV19
D gene: NA
CDR3 length: 14
clone size: few
J gene: TRBJ2-7
CDR3 DNA: TGTGCCAGTAAAACAGAGACCAGCTCCTACGAGCAGTACTTC
CDR3 protein: CASKTETSSYEQYF

V gene: TRBV7-2
D gene: NA
CDR3 length: 12
clone size: NA
J gene: TRBJ2-1
CDR3 DNA: TGTGCCAGCAGCTTATATTGGCCTGAGCAGTTCTTC
CDR3 protein: CASSLYWPEQFF